This T cell receptor beta chain was recorded in a study of OX40 agonist ivuxolimab in advanced cancers. At the level of the study: The study gave patients intravenous ivuxolimab at 0.01 to 10 mg/kg every 2 weeks. Study results and limitations: Antigens targeted by the expanded peripheral T cells were not determined.

Germline V gene data show CDR1 as SGHTA and CDR2 as FQGNSA. This CDR3 region has 12 residues. The V end lost 5 bases, the J end lost 4 bases, and 7 bases lay between the germline ends. The table came from immunoSEQ multiplex PCR; TCRdb's copy has only in-frame clones and leaves some out. The sample carries tens of thousands of clones, approximately 88% recorded once. This clone occurred once. What it recognizes is unknown. The receptor's source is an adult with an advanced solid tumor such as melanoma, head and neck, liver or kidney cancer. This chain uses TRBV7-2 with TRBJ2-3; D is undetermined. Specimen: CD4+ or CD8+ T cells sorted from blood, collected in a trial of the OX40 agonist ivuxolimab. CDR3 in DNA: TGTGCCAGCAGCCTCCGACCAGATACGCAGTATTTT. Protein product: CASSLRPDTQYF.